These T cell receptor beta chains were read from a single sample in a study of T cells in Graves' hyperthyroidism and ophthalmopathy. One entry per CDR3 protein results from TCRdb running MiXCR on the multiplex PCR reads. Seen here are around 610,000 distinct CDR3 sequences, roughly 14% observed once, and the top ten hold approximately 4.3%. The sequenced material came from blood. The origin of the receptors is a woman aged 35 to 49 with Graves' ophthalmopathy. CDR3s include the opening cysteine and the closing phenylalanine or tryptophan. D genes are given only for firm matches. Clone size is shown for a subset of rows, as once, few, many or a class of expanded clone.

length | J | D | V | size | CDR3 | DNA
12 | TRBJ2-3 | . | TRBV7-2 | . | CASSLDLNTQYF | TGTGCCAGCAGCCTGGACTTGAATACGCAGTATTTT
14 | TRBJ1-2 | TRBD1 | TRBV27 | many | CASGTGGAFYGYTF | TGTGCCAGCGGGACAGGGGGCGCATTCTATGGCTACACCTTC
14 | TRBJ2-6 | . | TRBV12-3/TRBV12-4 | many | CASSPLWGANVLTF | TGTGCCAGCAGCCCTCTCTGGGGGGCCAACGTCCTGACTTTC
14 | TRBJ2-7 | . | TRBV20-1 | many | CSAEPQGSTYEQYF | TGCAGTGCTGAGCCCCAGGGGTCTACCTACGAGCAGTACTTC
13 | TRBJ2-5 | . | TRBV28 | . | CASSLRTPETQYF | TGTGCCAGCAGTTTAAGGACCCCAGAGACCCAGTACTTC
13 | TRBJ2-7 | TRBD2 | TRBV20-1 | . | CSARPSGNMEQYF | TGCAGTGCTAGACCCAGCGGGAACATGGAGCAGTACTTC
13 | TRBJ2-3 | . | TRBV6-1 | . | CASTEYQGDTQYF | TGTGCCAGCACGGAGTACCAGGGAGATACGCAGTATTTT
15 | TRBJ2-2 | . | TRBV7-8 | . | CASSLPSAGTGELFF | TGTGCCAGCAGCTTACCCTCGGCGGGAACCGGGGAGCTGTTTTTT
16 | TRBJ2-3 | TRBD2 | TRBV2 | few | CASSDGLGGDTDTQYF | TGTGCCAGCAGCGACGGATTGGGGGGGGACACAGATACGCAGTATTTT
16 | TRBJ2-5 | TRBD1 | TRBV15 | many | CATSSDLGQLRETQYF | TGTGCCACCAGCAGCGACCTGGGACAGCTCAGGGAGACCCAGTACTTC
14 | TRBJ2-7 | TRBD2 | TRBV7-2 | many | CASSLRTSVVEQYF | TGTGCCAGCAGCCTAAGGACTAGCGTGGTCGAGCAGTACTTC
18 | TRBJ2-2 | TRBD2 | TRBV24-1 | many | CATSDLPGLAGSTGELFF | TGTGCCACCAGTGATTTACCTGGACTAGCGGGCTCCACCGGGGAGCTGTTTTTT
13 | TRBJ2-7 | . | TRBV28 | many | CASTKGTHYEQYF | TGTGCCAGCACTAAGGGGACCCACTACGAGCAGTACTTC
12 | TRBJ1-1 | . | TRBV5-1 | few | CASSLDRVGTFF | TGCGCCAGCAGCTTGGACAGGGTGGGAACTTTCTTT
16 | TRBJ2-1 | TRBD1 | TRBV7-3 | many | CASSSAGGLSYNEQFF | TGTGCCAGCAGCTCCGCAGGGGGCCTCTCCTACAATGAGCAGTTCTTC
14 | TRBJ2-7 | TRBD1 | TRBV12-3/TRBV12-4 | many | CASRGGTGGDEQYF | TGTGCCAGCAGAGGGGGGACAGGGGGTGACGAGCAGTACTTC
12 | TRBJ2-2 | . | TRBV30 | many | CAWTGNTGELFF | TGTGCCTGGACTGGTAACACCGGGGAGCTGTTTTTT
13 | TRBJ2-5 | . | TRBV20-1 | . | CSARNRLQETQYF | TGCAGTGCTAGGAACAGGCTCCAAGAGACCCAGTACTTC
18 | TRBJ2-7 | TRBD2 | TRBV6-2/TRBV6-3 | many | CASSSPGLAGLVSDEQYF | TGTGCCAGCAGTTCGCCGGGACTAGCGGGACTAGTTAGCGACGAGCAGTACTTC
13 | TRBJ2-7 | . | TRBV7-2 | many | CASSPQEGHEQYF | TGTGCCAGCAGCCCCCAGGAGGGACACGAGCAGTACTTC
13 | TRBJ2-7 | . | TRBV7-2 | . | CASSFISSYEQYF | TGTGCCAGCAGCTTCATAAGCTCCTACGAGCAGTACTTC
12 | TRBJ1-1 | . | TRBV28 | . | CASSLEGREAFF | TGTGCCAGCAGTTTAGAAGGGCGTGAAGCTTTCTTT
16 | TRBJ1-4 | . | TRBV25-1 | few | CASKVEVGSGYEKLFF | TGTGCCAGCAAGGTCGAGGTGGGGAGCGGGTATGAAAAACTGTTTTTT
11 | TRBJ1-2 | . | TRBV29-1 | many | CSVAMSGGYTF | TGCAGCGTTGCGATGTCAGGGGGCTACACCTTC
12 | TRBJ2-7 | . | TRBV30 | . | CAWSALGYEQYF | TGTGCCTGGAGTGCTTTAGGATACGAGCAGTACTTC
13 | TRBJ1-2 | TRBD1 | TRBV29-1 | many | CSVAPGQDYGYTF | TGCAGCGTTGCCCCGGGACAGGACTATGGCTACACCTTC
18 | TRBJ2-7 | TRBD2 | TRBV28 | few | CASSSLPRLAGSSYEQYF | TGTGCCAGCAGTTCCCTTCCTCGACTAGCGGGGAGCTCCTACGAGCAGTACTTC
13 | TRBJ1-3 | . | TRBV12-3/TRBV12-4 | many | CASRTGSGNTIYF | TGTGCCAGCAGAACAGGGTCGGGAAACACCATATATTTT
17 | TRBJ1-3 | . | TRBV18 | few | CASSPLPRQNTGNTIYF | TGTGCCAGCTCACCACTACCGAGACAAAATACTGGAAACACCATATATTTT
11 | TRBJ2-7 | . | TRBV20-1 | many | CSASPAYEQYF | TGCAGTGCTAGCCCCGCCTACGAGCAGTACTTC
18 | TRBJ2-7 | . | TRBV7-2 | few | CASSLALPGGTSSYEQYF | TGTGCCAGCAGCTTAGCCCTTCCGGGTGGCACCAGCTCCTACGAGCAGTACTTC
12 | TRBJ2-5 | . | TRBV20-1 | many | CSATGQPGTQYF | TGCAGTGCCACGGGACAACCGGGGACCCAGTACTTC
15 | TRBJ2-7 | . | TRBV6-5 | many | CASSYDRREVYEQYF | TGTGCCAGCAGTTACGACAGAAGGGAAGTCTACGAGCAGTACTTC
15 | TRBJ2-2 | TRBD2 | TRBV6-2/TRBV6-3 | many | CASNSGRAPTGELFF | TGTGCCAGCAATAGCGGGAGGGCCCCCACCGGGGAGCTGTTTTTT
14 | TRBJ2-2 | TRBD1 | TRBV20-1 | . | CSARQGAVDGELFF | TGCAGTGCGAGACAGGGGGCGGTTGACGGGGAGCTGTTTTTT
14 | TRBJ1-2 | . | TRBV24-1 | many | CATSDLGREDGYTF | TGTGCCACCAGTGATTTGGGCAGGGAGGATGGCTACACCTTC
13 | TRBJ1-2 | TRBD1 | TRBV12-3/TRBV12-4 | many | CASSTDRGGGYTF | TGTGCCAGCAGCACCGACAGGGGCGGAGGCTACACCTTC
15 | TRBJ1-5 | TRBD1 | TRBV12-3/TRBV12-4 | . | CASRWTGTGHQPQHF | TGTGCCAGCAGATGGACCGGGACAGGGCATCAGCCCCAGCATTTT
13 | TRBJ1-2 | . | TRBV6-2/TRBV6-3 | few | CASRPARNYGYTF | TGTGCCAGCAGGCCCGCCCGGAACTATGGCTACACCTTC
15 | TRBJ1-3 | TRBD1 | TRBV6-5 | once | CASSYQGAPGNTIYF | TGTGCCAGCAGTTACCAGGGGGCACCGGGAAACACCATATATTTT
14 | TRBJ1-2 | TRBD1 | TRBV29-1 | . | CSVEDNRGGYGYTF | TGCAGCGTTGAAGATAACAGGGGCGGCTATGGCTACACCTTC
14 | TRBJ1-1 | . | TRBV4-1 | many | CASSPRGRNTEAFF | TGCGCCAGCAGCCCTCGGGGAAGGAACACTGAAGCTTTCTTT
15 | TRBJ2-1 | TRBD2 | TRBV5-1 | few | CASSPPGREINEQFF | TGCGCCAGCAGCCCACCGGGGCGGGAGATCAATGAGCAGTTCTTC
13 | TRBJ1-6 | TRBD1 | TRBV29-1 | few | CSGRTGENSPLHF | TGCAGCGGAAGGACAGGGGAAAATTCACCCCTCCACTTT
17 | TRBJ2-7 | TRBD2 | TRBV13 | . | CASSRGLAGWSSYEQYF | TGTGCCAGCAGCAGGGGACTAGCGGGATGGAGCTCCTACGAGCAGTACTTC
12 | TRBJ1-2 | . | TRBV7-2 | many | CASSPGGTGYTF | TGTGCCAGCAGCCCCGGGGGGACCGGCTACACCTTC
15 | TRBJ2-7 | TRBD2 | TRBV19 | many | CASKERTSPGYEQYF | TGTGCCAGTAAGGAACGGACTAGCCCTGGCTACGAGCAGTACTTC